The 27 T cell receptor beta chains listed next were all sequenced from one sample in a study of T cell responses to AZD1222 COVID-19 vaccine. Sequencing was performed with immunoSEQ multiplex PCR; in TCRdb, only in-frame clones are kept and a portion is missing. The data hold about 96,000 clones, with about nine tenths observed a single time. Sequencing was performed on peripheral blood, taken on day 0 of AZD1222 vaccination. These receptor sequences come from an adult in good health.

The table lists this clone with a count of one. The rearrangement links TRBV4-3 to TRBJ2-3; 11 positions agree with TRBD2. The CDR3 is 16 residues long. Germline V CDR1 and CDR2: LGHNA, YSLEER. V gave up 1 base and J gave up 4 bases; unmatched junction bases: 4. The CDR3 loop is CASSQGFSGRADTQYF. The DNA of the CDR3 is TGCGCCAGCAGCCAAGGGTTTAGCGGGAGGGCAGATACGCAGTATTTT.

This sequence joins TRBV28 and TRBJ1-1, with D unclear. This CDR3 region has 14 residues. The V gene lost 6 bases and the J gene lost 1 base, with 12 bases spanning the gap. The germline gives CDR1 MDHEN, CDR2 SYDVKM. CDR3 sequence: CASSQITQNTEAFF. The DNA for the CDR3 is TGTGCCAGCAGCCAAATTACACAGAACACTGAAGCTTTCTTT.

The chain uses TRBV30 and TRBJ2-3; the D is unclear. The germline V and J ends were trimmed by 2 bases and 3 bases, with 12 bases remaining between them. The CDR3 runs to 14 residues. Germline loops: CDR1 GTSNPN, CDR2 SVGIG (reference sequence). The CDR3 nucleotides read TGTGCCTGGAGTCCAAAGGCGCAGACAGATACGCAGTATTTT. It translates to CAWSPKAQTDTQYF.

The rearrangement joins TRBV2 to TRBJ2-7; 7 nucleotides match TRBD1. V dropped 1 base and J dropped 5; count of bases not matched to a gene: 8. The CDR3 is 15 residues long. Per germline, CDR1 SNHLY and CDR2 FYNNEI. CDR3 sequence reads: CASSEEAGGWHEQYF. The CDR3 coding sequence is TGTGCCAGCAGTGAAGAGGCAGGGGGTTGGCACGAGCAGTACTTC.

The CDR3 loop is CASSYRADRETDTQYF. In DNA form, the CDR3 reads TGTGCCAGCAGTTACCGCGCCGACAGGGAGACAGATACGCAGTATTTT. V gene TRBV6-2 or TRBV6-3 combines with J gene TRBJ2-3; 7 bases agree with TRBD1. Germline V lookup: CDR1 MNHEY, CDR2 SVGEGT. V shed 2 bases and J 3 bases; nucleotides not matched to a gene: 8. This CDR3 is 16 amino acids long.

As concerns this clone: The identical CDR3 is also encoded by other nucleotide sequences in the sample. V gene TRBV7-2 combines with J gene TRBJ1-1, with TRBD1 matching over 9 bases. The CDR3 length is 13 residues. Trimming at V came to 5 bases and at J to 3 bases, leaving 1 base not matched to a gene. The germline V gene has CDR1 SGHTA and CDR2 FQGNSA. The CDR3 here is CASSRQGDTEAFF. In DNA, the CDR3 is TGTGCCAGCAGCCGACAGGGGGACACTGAAGCTTTCTTT.

This chain uses TRBV3-1 (or the pseudogene TRBV3-2) with TRBJ1-6; D gene uncertain. V was shortened by 4 bases and J by 7 bases, with 11 bases between the two germline ends. CDR3 size: 14 residues. The germline V gene has CDR1 LGHDT and CDR2 YNNKEL (reference sequence). As DNA, the CDR3 is TGTGCCAGCAGCCGGGAGTTAATCAATTCACCCCTCCACTTT. Translation: CASSRELINSPLHF.

The chain is built from TRBV20-1 and TRBJ2-7; possible D gene TRBD2, 6 bases. V lost 5 bases, J lost 3 bases, and 8 bases lay in between. The CDR3 has 11 residues. In germline, CDR1 is DFQATT, CDR2 SNEGSKA (reference sequence). The CDR3 loop is CSALDYYEQYF. As DNA, the CDR3 is TGCAGTGCTTTGGACTACTACGAGCAGTACTTC.

V and J are TRBV7-2 and TRBJ1-5; the D is unclear. CDR1 and CDR2 (germline): SGHTA, FQGNSA. V shed 2 bases and J shed 9 bases, with 8 bases lying between them. CDR3 length: 12 residues. The CDR3 here is CASSLIGRPQHF. The DNA of the CDR3 is TGTGCCAGCAGCTTAATCGGTAGGCCCCAGCATTTT.

The CDR3 is CASSYAGALAGELFF. For the CDR3, the DNA is TGTGCCAGCAGTTACGCGGGGGCGCTCGCCGGGGAGCTGTTTTTT. The chain is built from TRBV6-5 and TRBJ2-2; D is possibly TRBD2 (7 bases). The CDR3 extends over 15 amino acids. Germline-derived CDR1 and CDR2 are MNHEY and SVGAGI. V lost 2 bases and J 6 bases, leaving 13 bases between the germline ends.

This sequence joins TRBV5-5 and TRBJ2-1, with 11 bases matching TRBD2. The length of the CDR3 is 13 residues. From germline, CDR1 is SGHKS and CDR2 YYEKEE (reference sequence). J gave up 9 bases and V 4 bases, and 3 bases lay outside the gene matches. The CDR3 sequence: CASSRTSGSEQFF. The CDR3 DNA is TGTGCCAGCAGCCGCACTAGCGGGAGTGAGCAGTTCTTC.

The rearrangement joins TRBV2 to TRBJ1-5; TRBD1 matches at 9 bases. Germline CDR1 SNHLY, CDR2 FYNNEI. This CDR3 has 17 residues. The ends lost 7 bases at V and 2 bases at J; junction bases unmatched: 12. The CDR3 spells CASKVLDRGIGNQPQHF. CDR3 sequence (DNA): TGTGCCAGCAAAGTCCTGGACAGGGGCATCGGCAATCAGCCCCAGCATTTT.

The chain has TRBV24-1 and TRBJ2-1; 8 bases are shared with TRBD1. Trimming at V came to 5 bases and at J to 4 bases, leaving 9 bases not matched to a gene. The CDR3 has 16 residues. The germline V gene has CDR1 KGHDR and CDR2 SFDVKD. The CDR3 loop is CATSARPGQDYNEQFF. CDR3 sequence (DNA): TGTGCCACCAGTGCTAGGCCGGGACAGGATTACAATGAGCAGTTCTTC.

V usage is TRBV30 and J usage is TRBJ2-7; D is uncertain. The germline gives CDR1 GTSNPN, CDR2 SVGIG (reference sequence). V gave up 2 bases and J gave up 5 bases, with 13 bases separating them. This CDR3 is built from 13 residues. The CDR3 DNA is TGTGCCTGGAGTTGGGCTAGTATCGACGAGCAGTACTTC. It encodes CAWSWASIDEQYF. Looking up the rest from reference TRBV30 and TRBJ2-7 gives the full variable domain: SQTIHQWPATLVQPVGSPLSLECTVEGTSNPNLYWYRQAAGRGLQLLFYSVGIGQISSEVPQNLSASRPQDRQFILSSKKLLLSDSGFYLCAWSWASIDEQYFGPGTRLTVT.

The chain couples TRBV27 to TRBJ1-2; D is uncertain. This CDR3 comprises 13 residues. The V end lost 0 bases, the J end lost 8 bases, and 10 bases lay between the germline ends. Germline lookup yields CDR1 MNHEY and CDR2 SMNVEV (reference sequence). The DNA for the CDR3 is TGTGCCAGCAGTTTATCGGGGAGTCAGGGCTACACCTTC. It codes for CASSLSGSQGYTF.

This clone has only a few counts. This sequence joins TRBV29-1 and TRBJ2-7, with 7 bases fitting TRBD1. The CDR3 has 12 residues. Per the germline V gene, CDR1 is SQVTM and CDR2 is ANQGSEA. Germline trimming cut 3 bases from V and 6 bases from J; bases unmatched to any gene: 5. CDR3 loop: CSVDRGQSEQYF. The CDR3 coding sequence is TGCAGCGTTGATCGGGGACAGAGCGAGCAGTACTTC.

The rearrangement uses TRBV28 and TRBJ2-3; D might be TRBD1 (7 bases). The V gene's germline CDR1 is MDHEN and CDR2 SYDVKM. There are 13 residues in the CDR3. Trimming removed 7 bases at V and 5 bases at J, with 13 bases between. The CDR3 sequence: CASTPGGRDTQYF. CDR3 in DNA: TGTGCCAGCACCCCAGGGGGGCGAGATACGCAGTATTTT.

This clone showed up just once. The gene calls are TRBV7-6 and TRBJ2-5; 8 nucleotides match TRBD2. The CDR3 has 13 amino acids. Germline V gives CDR1 SGHVS, CDR2 FNYEAQ. V trimming: 4 bases; J trimming: 4 bases; junction bases outside the gene matches: 2. Here the CDR3 reads CASSSSGRETQYF. CDR3 in DNA: TGTGCCAGCAGCTCCAGCGGGAGAGAGACCCAGTACTTC.

The chain recombines TRBV7-9 with TRBJ1-1; D remains ambiguous. This CDR3 contains 12 residues. Trimming shortened V by 6 bases and J by 6 bases, and 11 bases separated the two germline ends. From germline, CDR1 is SEHNR and CDR2 FQNEAQ (reference sequence). The CDR3 spells CASRTQSAEAFF. CDR3 sequence (DNA): TGTGCCAGCAGGACCCAGTCGGCTGAAGCTTTCTTT. The full variable domain, its missing parts supplied by reference TRBV7-9 and TRBJ1-1, is DTGVSQNPRHKITKRGQNVTFRCDPISEHNRLYWYRQTLGQGPEFLTYFQNEAQLEKSRLLSDRFSAERPKGSFSTLEIQRTEQGDSAMYLCASRTQSAEAFFGQGTRLTVV.

This rearrangement joins TRBV25-1 to TRBJ1-4; 7 bases are shared with TRBD1. The germline gives CDR1 MGHDK, CDR2 SYGVNS. V lost 4 bases, J lost 8 bases, and 4 bases stayed unmatched. CDR3 length: 13 residues. This chain's CDR3 is CASSVTGEEKLFF. For the CDR3, the DNA is TGTGCCAGCAGTGTTACAGGGGAGGAAAAACTGTTTTTT.

The J gene is TRBJ1-5, the V gene TRBV6-4; D call uncertain. The CDR3 sequence is 15 residues long. The V and J ends lost 0 bases and 0 bases respectively, with 6 bases between them. Per germline, CDR1 MRHNA and CDR2 SNTAGT. The CDR3 is CASSDSWGSNQPQHF. The DNA for the CDR3 is TGTGCCAGCAGTGACTCATGGGGTAGCAATCAGCCCCAGCATTTT.

This chain connects TRBV7-2 to TRBJ1-5; D call uncertain. With 3 bases removed from V and 7 bases from J, the gap between germline ends came to 7 bases. The length of the CDR3 is 12 residues. Looked up from germline, CDR1 is SGHTA and CDR2 is FQGNSA. CDR3 amino acids: CASSFGEQPQHF. DNA for the CDR3: TGTGCCAGCAGCTTCGGGGAACAGCCCCAGCATTTT.

This chain links TRBV18 with TRBJ2-7; possible D gene TRBD2, 5 bases. Looked up from germline, CDR1 is KGHSH and CDR2 is LQKENI. CDR3 length equals 12 residues. Trimming shortened V by 2 bases and J by 3 bases, and 5 bases separated the two germline ends. The CDR3 here is CASSPGGYEQYF. The CDR3 DNA is TGTGCCAGCTCACCAGGAGGCTACGAGCAGTACTTC.

V usage is TRBV19 and J usage is TRBJ1-4; D gene uncertain. The V end lost 11 bases, the J end lost 8 bases, and 21 bases lay between the germline ends. The germline V gene encodes CDR1 LNHDA and CDR2 SQIVND (reference sequence). This CDR3 has 14 residues. The CDR3 DNA reads as TGTGCCGGCGGACGAATCGGACCTGCAGAAAAACTGTTTTTT. This sequence encodes CAGGRIGPAEKLFF.

This rearrangement joins TRBV4-1 to TRBJ2-7; 15 bases agree with TRBD2. Germline CDR1 MGHRA, CDR2 YSYEKL. With 1 base clipped from V and 4 bases from J, the junction kept 5 bases outside the gene matches. The CDR3 sequence is 17 residues long. Here the CDR3 reads CASSQGEGLAGGYEQYF. CDR3 DNA: TGCGCCAGCAGCCAAGGTGAGGGACTAGCGGGGGGATACGAGCAGTACTTC.

The rearrangement uses TRBV15 and TRBJ1-4; 8 bases match TRBD1. CDR1 is LNHNV and CDR2 is YYDKDF in the germline V gene (reference sequence). V lost 1 base to trimming and J lost 4 bases; unmatched junction nucleotides: 11. The CDR3 sequence is 18 residues long. Here the CDR3 reads CATSRAPTQGAGNEKLFF. The CDR3 nucleotides read TGTGCCACCAGCAGAGCCCCAACCCAGGGGGCAGGTAATGAAAAACTGTTTTTT.

The V call is TRBV6-1, the J call TRBJ1-5; TRBD1 might be the D (5 bases). Germline V gene sequence: CDR1 MNHNS, CDR2 SASEGT. This CDR3 has 14 residues. V lost 3 bases, J lost 6 bases, and 12 bases lay in between. The CDR3 DNA sequence: TGTGCCAGCAGTGAGTTAGGGGTGGGTCAGCCCCAGCATTTT. It yields the protein CASSELGVGQPQHF.